The sequence of this T cell receptor beta chain was determined in a study of blood T cell repertoires in COVID-19. Background on the study: The origin of the acute and convalescent COVID-19 samples was the United States, Italy and Spain. PBMCs, B-cell-depleted T cells, or T cells were the source of the cDNA or gDNA that made up the material.

The method was immunoSEQ multiplex PCR; TCRdb's version includes in-frame clones alone and lacks a portion of them. The table has around 340,000 clones, 83% seen once; the top ten hold 3%. This CDR3 spans 14 amino acids. The germline V and J ends were trimmed by 2 bases and 8 bases, with 13 bases remaining between them. Germline assignment: CDR1 GTSNPN and CDR2 SVGIG (reference sequence). The sequenced material came from peripheral blood. The receptor comes from a man aged 25 to 40 with active or convalescent COVID-19. The chain links TRBV30 to TRBJ1-6; D gene ambiguous. The CDR3 spells CAWSIVRVDSPLHF. CDR3 bases: TGTGCCTGGAGTATAGTTCGGGTAGATTCACCCCTCCACTTT.